Listed here is a single T cell receptor beta chain. This entry belongs to a study of blood T cell repertoires in COVID-19. Per the germline V gene, CDR1 is MNHEY and CDR2 is SVGEGT. V was trimmed by 6 bases and J by 5 bases, leaving 19 bases between them. The CDR3 spans 15 residues. Profiling relied on immunoSEQ multiplex PCR, and the TCRdb table lists in-frame clones only, not all of them. The repertoire holds under 450,000 clones, with about 89% as singletons. The study recruited people aged roughly 18 to 100 years across approximately 24 US areas. Categorization into cohorts depended on clinical history that participants reported. Individuals in the exposed group had encountered a COVID-19 case within 2 weeks preceding study entry.

The TCR originated in a woman between 40 and 50 years old who had been exposed to COVID-19. J is TRBJ2-5 and V is TRBV6-2 or TRBV6-3; D is unresolved. The sample consisted of PBMCs or T cells enriched from blood (not recorded which). The CDR3 spells CASSNTGGRRETQYF. The CDR3 coding sequence is TGTGCCAGCAGCAACACCGGCGGTAGGCGGGAGACCCAGTACTTC.